The subject of this entry is one T cell receptor beta chain. The study ran its PCR with 60 Vbeta and 13 Jbeta primers. Data came from immunoSEQ multiplex PCR; TCRdb stores just in-frame clones and leaves some out. This table holds under 100,000 clones, around 81% found once. V lost 1 base, J lost 5 bases, and 12 bases stayed unmatched. This CDR3 spans 19 amino acids. Germline assignment: CDR1 LGHNA and CDR2 YNFKEQ. This sample is drawn from a study of cytomegalovirus exposure and HLA in healthy donors. Sequencing input: PBMCs. The rearrangement joins TRBV4-2 to TRBJ2-5; 14 bases align to TRBD2. The TCR sequence derives from a woman aged 65 to 85 in good health and CMV-seropositive. In nucleotides, the CDR3 is TGTGCCAGCAGCCAAGGGGGACTAGCGGGAGTCGTAAGTCTTGAGACCCAGTACTTC. Its protein product is CASSQGGLAGVVSLETQYF.